Shown below are 14 T cell receptor beta chains from a single sample sequenced in a study of siplizumab effects on memory and regulatory T cells. Assay used: immunoSEQ multiplex PCR; TCRdb lists only in-frame clones, some missing. The table has over 85,000 clones, about 93% seen once. The source material was CD4+ T cells sorted from blood. These receptor sequences come from a human donor in good health.

The rearrangement links TRBV11-2 to TRBJ2-1, with D unresolved. Trimming left V 5 bases short and J 5 bases short, with 16 bases between. The CDR3 covers 15 residues. Germline loops: CDR1 SGHAT, CDR2 FQNNGV. DNA of the CDR3: TGTGCCAGCAGCCCATCGCGGAGCAATCACAATGAGCAGTTCTTC. This codes for CASSPSRSNHNEQFF.

This clone was seen once. The V gene is TRBV5-1, the J gene TRBJ2-1; D not certain. The germline CDR1 and CDR2 sequences are SGHRS and YFSETQ. V shed 1 base and J shed 10 bases, with 9 bases lying between them. This CDR3 contains 12 residues. Here the CDR3 reads CASSLTTIEQFF. CDR3 DNA sequence: TGCGCCAGCAGCTTGACCACTATAGAGCAGTTCTTC.

The chain links TRBV11-3 to TRBJ2-1; possibly TRBD2 for D (5 bases). V was trimmed by 4 bases and J by 4 bases, leaving 23 bases between them. Germline CDR1 and CDR2: SGHNT and YENEEA. The CDR3 spans 18 residues. The CDR3 region is CASSSNPGVEGRYNEQFF. The DNA of the CDR3 is TGTGCCAGCAGCTCAAACCCCGGGGTTGAGGGAAGGTACAATGAGCAGTTCTTC.

V gene TRBV7-8 combines with J gene TRBJ1-5, with no clear D. Per germline, CDR1 SGHVS and CDR2 FQNEAQ. This CDR3 spans 18 amino acids. V lost 0 bases and J 2 bases, leaving 17 bases between the germline ends. The CDR3 here is CASSLALGSRTRNQPQHF. Here the CDR3 DNA reads TGTGCCAGCAGCTTAGCGTTGGGGAGTCGGACCCGCAATCAGCCCCAGCATTTT. The whole variable domain, filled in from reference TRBV7-8 and TRBJ1-5, reads GAGVSQSPRYKVAKRGQDVALRCDPISGHVSLFWYQQALGQGPEFLTYFQNEAQLDKSGLPSDRFFAERPEGSVSTLKIQRTQQEDSAVYLCASSLALGSRTRNQPQHFGDGTRLSIL.

V gene TRBV9 combines with J gene TRBJ2-1; possible D gene TRBD2, 5 bases. Looked up from germline, CDR1 is SGDLS and CDR2 is YYNGEE. The V and J ends lost 1 base and 9 bases respectively, with 14 bases between them. This CDR3 is built from 14 residues. This CDR3 is CASSVLIRSGEQFF. For the CDR3, the DNA is TGTGCCAGCAGCGTACTGATCAGAAGCGGTGAGCAGTTCTTC.

The chain links TRBV5-1 to TRBJ1-1, with a possible D match to TRBD1 (5 bases). The germline gives CDR1 SGHRS, CDR2 YFSETQ. V lost 0 bases to trimming and J lost 5 bases, with 11 bases between them. The CDR3 is 14 residues long. The chain's CDR3 is CASSLVGRETEAFF. CDR3 coding DNA: TGCGCCAGCAGCTTGGTCGGCAGGGAAACTGAAGCTTTCTTT.

V gene TRBV19 combines with J gene TRBJ2-5; tentatively, D is TRBD2 (6 bases). Trimming took off 8 bases at V and 5 bases at J, with 24 bases between the two ends. The CDR3 spans 16 residues. Germline V gene sequence: CDR1 LNHDA, CDR2 SQIVND (reference sequence). In DNA, the CDR3 is TGTGCCAGTTCCAACTCCGGCCTAGGGAGGAAGGAGACCCAGTACTTC. It translates to CASSNSGLGRKETQYF.

The chain is built from TRBV19 and TRBJ1-4; D is possibly TRBD1 (5 bases). Germline assignment: CDR1 LNHDA and CDR2 SQIVND (reference sequence). V shed 7 bases and J shed 4 bases, with 10 bases lying between them. This CDR3 is 13 amino acids long. CDR3: CASTPRVNEKLFF. DNA of the CDR3: TGTGCCAGTACCCCCAGGGTTAATGAAAAACTGTTTTTT.

This sequence joins TRBV4-1 and TRBJ2-4, with D perhaps being TRBD1 or TRBD2 (7 bases each). Germline V gene lookup returns CDR1 MGHRA and CDR2 YSYEKL. Trimming removed 3 bases at V and 6 bases at J, with 21 bases between. The CDR3 consists of 17 residues. As DNA, the CDR3 is TGCGCCAGCAGCCAGACCGGAGGCAGGGGGGAGGGAAACATTCAGTACTTC. Translated, it gives CASSQTGGRGEGNIQYF.

The gene calls are TRBV28 and TRBJ2-5; tentative D call: TRBD2 (5 bases). This CDR3 is 16 amino acids long. Germline CDR1 reads MDHEN; CDR2 reads SYDVKM. The V end was cut by 6 bases, the J end by 10 bases, with 27 bases between. The CDR3 DNA follows: TGTGCCAGCAGACTAGGCCGACTGACCCGCTCGTGGGACCAGTACTTC. As protein: CASRLGRLTRSWDQYF.

V gene TRBV25-1 combines with J gene TRBJ2-1; D unresolved. Germline V CDR1 and CDR2: MGHDK, SYGVNS. The CDR3 is made up of 16 amino acids. V dropped 1 base and J dropped 0 bases, with 10 bases sitting between them. CDR3 region: CASSEWSASSYNEQFF. CDR3 sequence (DNA): TGTGCCAGCAGTGAATGGTCAGCGAGCTCCTACAATGAGCAGTTCTTC.

This chain links TRBV6-1 with TRBJ1-5; D is undetermined. The V gene's germline CDR1 is MNHNS and CDR2 SASEGT. The CDR3 runs 14 residues. V was clipped by 6 bases and J by 5 bases, with 14 bases between them. CDR3 protein: CASSVGSWDQPQHF. The DNA of the CDR3 is TGTGCCAGCAGCGTGGGGTCTTGGGATCAGCCCCAGCATTTT.

The V call is TRBV5-1, the J call TRBJ2-2, with a tentative D call TRBD2 (6 bases). The CDR3 is 17 residues long. From germline, CDR1 is SGHRS and CDR2 YFSETQ. Trimming stripped 4 bases from V and 4 bases from J, with 20 bases between. CDR3 DNA sequence: TGCGCCAGCAGCCCGAGGGGCCGGGAGATTGGCACCGGGGAGCTGTTTTTT. This gives the protein CASSPRGREIGTGELFF.

This chain connects TRBV9 to TRBJ1-1; D is unresolved. The CDR3 has 16 residues. V was trimmed by 0 bases and J by 4 bases, leaving 16 bases between them. CDR1 and CDR2 from the germline V gene are SGDLS and YYNGEE. For the CDR3, the DNA is TGTGCCAGCAGCGTAGGTGGCCCCGGAGGAGGCACTGAAGCTTTCTTT. Its protein is CASSVGGPGGGTEAFF.